The 16 T cell receptor beta chains listed next were all sequenced from one sample in a study of neurological immune-mediated disorders. TCRdb itself ran the 5' RACE reads through MiXCR, one entry per CDR3 protein. The table lists 84,000 or so distinct CDR3 sequences, 10% of them singletons. The sample consisted of PBMCs. Receptor source: a man aged 35 to 55 in good health.

This clonotype was recorded at least ten times. The rearrangement uses TRBV4-2 and TRBJ2-3; 12 bases are shared with TRBD2. Germline V lookup: CDR1 LGHNA, CDR2 YNFKEQ. CDR3 length equals 16 residues. After removal of 3 bases from V and 5 bases from J, the junction contained 6 bases not matched to a gene. Here the CDR3 DNA reads TGTGCCAGCAGCCACGTACTAGCGGGGGGATTAGATACGCAGTATTTT. As protein: CASSHVLAGGLDTQYF.

The V and J genes are TRBV20-1 and TRBJ2-3, with TRBD2 matching 14 bases. The junction had 6 bases not matched to a gene; V was cut back by 5 bases and J by 5 bases. The CDR3 consists of 15 residues. Germline V gives CDR1 DFQATT, CDR2 SNEGSKA (reference sequence). Here the CDR3 reads CSARGLAGEIDTQYF. The DNA for the CDR3 is TGCAGTGCTCGGGGACTAGCGGGGGAGATAGATACGCAGTATTTT.

This clonotype was observed many times. The chain recombines TRBV6-5 with TRBJ2-1; the D is unclear. Germline V lookup: CDR1 MNHEY, CDR2 SVGAGI. With 2 bases removed from V and 7 bases from J, the gap between germline ends came to 6 bases. This CDR3 has 12 residues. Here the CDR3 reads CASSYLGNEQFF. CDR3 nucleotides: TGTGCCAGCAGTTACCTGGGTAATGAGCAGTTCTTC.

This clonotype was seen ten or more times. This chain connects TRBV5-1 to TRBJ1-1; D is uncertain. This CDR3 contains 13 residues. V was shortened by 0 bases and J by 2 bases, with 5 bases between the two germline ends. CDR1 is SGHRS and CDR2 is YFSETQ in the germline V gene. CDR3 amino acids: CASSLDRNTEAFF. The CDR3 DNA reads TGCGCCAGCAGCTTGGACCGAAACACTGAAGCTTTCTTT.

This clonotype was counted many times. V and J are TRBV10-3 and TRBJ1-2; 9 bases line up with TRBD1. The V gene end was trimmed by 3 bases and the J gene end by 0 bases; junction bases not matched to a gene: 8. CDR3 size: 17 residues. Germline V gene lookup returns CDR1 ENHRY and CDR2 SYGVKD. CDR3 nucleotides: TGTGCCATCAGTGATCATCCCGGGACAGGGCCTAACTATGGCTACACCTTC. Its translation is CAISDHPGTGPNYGYTF.

This clonotype was detected ten times or more. The rearrangement joins TRBV10-3 to TRBJ2-1; D remains ambiguous. V dropped 4 bases and J dropped 5 bases, with 3 bases sitting between them. Germline CDR1 is ENHRY and CDR2 is SYGVKD. CDR3 length equals 11 residues. This chain's CDR3 is CAISGDNEQFF. CDR3 bases: TGTGCCATCAGTGGTGACAATGAGCAGTTCTTC.

This clonotype occurred many times. The rearrangement uses TRBV12-3 or TRBV12-4 and TRBJ2-1; a weak D match, TRBD2 (6 bases). V was cut by 5 bases and J by 13 bases, with 12 bases left in between. CDR3 length: 11 amino acids. The DNA for the CDR3 is TGTGCCAGCAGTCAACCGGGGGTCCAGTTCTTC. It is translated as CASSQPGVQFF.

In its sample, this clonotype was seen many times. The chain joins TRBV5-1 to TRBJ2-2, with TRBD2 matching 10 bases. The J segment lost 7 bases and the V segment lost 1 base, leaving 4 bases of the junction unmatched. CDR1 and CDR2 from the germline V gene are SGHRS and YFSETQ. The CDR3 consists of 15 residues. The CDR3 nucleotides read TGCGCCAGCAGCTTGCTAGCGGGGGCGGTCGGGGAGCTGTTTTTT. Translated: CASSLLAGAVGELFF.

Concerning this clonotype: One end of the junction varies from germline; a read error may be responsible. CDR3 sequence reads: CTSSELYGELNTEAFF. The CDR3 DNA sequence: TGTACCAGCAGCGAACTCTATGGGGAATTGAACACTGAAGCTTTCTTT. The rearrangement joins TRBV12-3 or TRBV12-4 to TRBJ1-1; no clear D. The CDR3 consists of 16 residues.

Many counts were recorded for this clonotype. The gene calls are TRBV20-1 and TRBJ1-6; D remains unclear. Trimming took off 2 bases at V and 6 bases at J, with 8 bases between the two ends. CDR3 length: 13 residues. CDR1 and CDR2 from the germline V gene are DFQATT and SNEGSKA (reference sequence). CDR3 protein: CSARTDINSPLHF. The CDR3 coding sequence is TGCAGTGCTAGAACAGACATTAATTCACCCCTCCACTTT.

This clonotype has ten or more counts. The gene calls are TRBV5-1 and TRBJ2-5, with D maybe TRBD1 (6 bases). V lost 2 bases, J lost 2 bases, and 10 bases lay in between. Germline CDR1 and CDR2: SGHRS and YFSETQ. The CDR3 has 14 residues. The DNA for the CDR3 is TGCGCCAGCAGCTTACACAGGGATCAAGAGACCCAGTACTTC. Translating it yields CASSLHRDQETQYF.

The rearrangement links TRBV29-1 to TRBJ2-1; D is unresolved. In germline, CDR1 is SQVTM, CDR2 ANQGSEA. V lost 4 bases and J lost 2, with 9 bases in between. This CDR3 is 13 amino acids long. The CDR3 DNA follows: TGCAGCGTTGGGGCCGGTCCCTACAATGAGCAGTTCTTC. Its protein product is CSVGAGPYNEQFF.

This clonotype showed up many times. The chain uses TRBV5-1 and TRBJ2-2, with D perhaps matching TRBD1 (6 bases). The V gene's germline CDR1 is SGHRS and CDR2 YFSETQ. The V end lost 0 bases, the J end lost 5 bases, and 8 bases lay between the germline ends. The length of the CDR3 is 14 residues. The CDR3 protein is CASSLGTVTGELFF. DNA for the CDR3: TGCGCCAGCAGCTTGGGGACAGTAACCGGGGAGCTGTTTTTT.

V and J are TRBV29-1 and TRBJ2-3; D gene ambiguous. Trimming removed 3 bases at V and 10 bases at J, with 14 bases between. The CDR3 is 12 amino acids. Germline CDR1 and CDR2: SQVTM and ANQGSEA. CDR3 residues: CSVETGSRAQYF. The CDR3 DNA reads TGCAGCGTTGAGACGGGTTCAAGGGCGCAGTATTTT.

This clonotype came up once. The genes are TRBV19 and TRBJ2-2; TRBD2 matches 10 bases. The CDR3 has 17 residues. The V gene's germline CDR1 is LNHDA and CDR2 SQIVND (reference sequence). Unmatched junction bases numbered 6, after V lost 3 bases and J lost 2 bases. CDR3 residues: CASSIWASGSNTGELFF. The CDR3 DNA is TGTGCCAGTAGTATTTGGGCTAGCGGGAGTAACACCGGGGAGCTGTTTTTT.

Notes on this clonotype: A much larger clone differs by one base, so this may be a read error. This chain joins TRBV29-1 and TRBJ1-2; D call uncertain. There are 13 residues in the CDR3. Germline V gene lookup returns CDR1 SQVTM and CDR2 ANQGSEA. This CDR3 reads CIVLLDGDYGYTF. The CDR3 nucleotides are TGCATCGTCCTCCTGGACGGGGACTATGGCTACACCTTC.